Listed below are T cell receptor beta chains from one sample, sequenced in a study of cytomegalovirus exposure and HLA in healthy donors. Method: immunoSEQ multiplex PCR; TCRdb's copy keeps in-frame clones and lacks some. Of more than 95,000 clones in the sample, around 85% were seen once. Sequencing was carried out using PBMCs. The receptors shown here come from a man aged 30 to 39 in good health and CMV-seropositive. Each CDR3 is given with its conserved first and last residue. The D gene is left open where the match is weak. Only part of the rows carry a size: once, few, many, or a class if the clone is expanded.

>NA|NA|TRBV5-6|TRBJ2-5
CASGPQGRGAETQYF
TGTGCCAGCGGCCCCCAAGGTCGGGGGGCGGAGACCCAGTACTTC
>NA|NA|TRBV21-1|TRBJ1-6
CASSKALQTYNSPLHF
TGTGCCAGCAGCAAAGCGTTGCAGACCTATAATTCACCCCTCCACTTT
>NA|NA|TRBV19|TRBJ1-6
CASSRVTGQSPLHF
TGTGCCAGTAGCCGTGTGACGGGTCAATCACCCCTCCACTTT
>NA|NA|TRBV7-2|TRBJ2-1
CASTLGGLSSYNEQFF
TGTGCCAGCACACTGGGGGGGCTGAGCTCCTACAATGAGCAGTTCTTC
>NA|NA|TRBV6-1|TRBJ1-1
CASRRNRAGDTEAFF
TGTGCCAGCAGAAGAAACAGGGCGGGAGACACTGAAGCTTTCTTT
>NA|NA|TRBV6-1|TRBJ1-2
CASSGPPTSGYTF
TGTGCCAGCAGTGGACCCCCGACAAGTGGCTACACCTTC
>TRBD2|NA|TRBV5-1|TRBJ2-5
CASREGLAAKETQYF
TGCGCCAGCAGAGAAGGACTAGCGGCAAAAGAGACCCAGTACTTC
>TRBD1|NA|TRBV29-1|TRBJ2-7
CSASNRGGEQYF
TGCAGCGCTTCGAACAGGGGTGGCGAGCAGTACTTC
>NA|NA|TRBV27|TRBJ1-1
CASGGRTAGEAFF
TGTGCCAGCGGAGGGAGGACGGCGGGGGAAGCTTTCTTT
>TRBD2|NA|TRBV5-4|TRBJ2-1
CASSWTSGVPYNEQFF
TGTGCCAGCAGCTGGACTAGCGGGGTCCCCTACAATGAGCAGTTCTTC
>TRBD1|NA|TRBV5-4|TRBJ2-3
CASSPGQGAGRTQYF
TGTGCCAGCAGCCCGGGACAGGGGGCAGGTCGAACGCAGTATTTT
>TRBD2|NA|TRBV7-9|TRBJ2-5
CASSPLVASGKETQYF
TGTGCCAGCAGCCCCCTGGTTGCTAGCGGGAAAGAGACCCAGTACTTC
>TRBD1|NA|TRBV30|TRBJ1-1
CAWKPGQGVTEAFF
TGTGCCTGGAAGCCGGGACAGGGCGTCACTGAAGCTTTCTTT
>TRBD1|NA|TRBV7-8|TRBJ2-5
CASSLGMWGQGASETQYF
TGTGCCAGCAGCTTAGGCATGTGGGGACAGGGGGCCTCGGAGACCCAGTACTTC
>TRBD1|NA|TRBV6-1|TRBJ2-7
CASSEETGAPYEQYF
TGTGCCAGCAGTGAGGAGACAGGGGCGCCCTACGAGCAGTACTTC
>TRBD1|NA|TRBV15|TRBJ2-5
CATRDSQETQYF
TGTGCCACACGGGACAGCCAAGAGACCCAGTACTTC
>TRBD1|NA|TRBV6-5|TRBJ2-7
CASSYYRGTYEQYF
TGTGCCAGCAGTTACTACAGGGGTACCTACGAGCAGTACTTC
>TRBD2|NA|TRBV5-1|TRBJ2-7
CASSFAGGPYEQYF
TGCGCCAGCAGCTTCGCGGGGGGGCCTTACGAGCAGTACTTC
>TRBD1|NA|TRBV5-1|TRBJ2-7
CASSLRTGDEQYF
TGCGCCAGCAGCTTGAGGACAGGGGACGAGCAGTACTTC
>TRBD1|NA|TRBV9|TRBJ1-6
CASSVGQGARSPLHF
TGTGCCAGCAGCGTCGGACAGGGGGCGCGGTCACCCCTCCACTTT
>TRBD1|NA|TRBV10-1|TRBJ1-1
CAKPAGQRTEAFF
TGCGCCAAACCGGCGGGACAGAGAACTGAAGCTTTCTTT
>NA|NA|TRBV5-1|TRBJ1-1
CASTPDRNTEAFF
TGCGCCAGCACCCCCGATAGAAACACTGAAGCTTTCTTT
>NA|NA|TRBV6-1|TRBJ2-5
CASTHGVFEETQYF
TGTGCCAGCACGCACGGGGTATTTGAAGAGACCCAGTACTTC
>TRBD1|NA|TRBV27|TRBJ2-1
CASRRTGDYNEQFF
TGTGCCAGCAGGCGGACAGGTGACTACAATGAGCAGTTCTTC
>TRBD2|few|TRBV11-3|TRBJ2-5
CASSQGEGSKTQYF
TGTGCCAGCAGCCAAGGGGAGGGATCGAAGACCCAGTACTTC
>NA|NA|TRBV5-4|TRBJ1-6
CASSDYAGVNSPLHF
TGTGCCAGCAGCGACTATGCGGGTGTCAATTCACCCCTCCACTTT
>TRBD2|NA|TRBV5-4|TRBJ2-1
CASSSGGSGRRSYNEQFF
TGTGCCAGCAGCTCGGGAGGATCGGGGCGACGTAGCTACAATGAGCAGTTCTTC
>TRBD1|once|TRBV5-1|TRBJ1-2
CASSPMTDRVGYTF
TGCGCCAGCAGCCCAATGACCGACAGGGTAGGCTACACCTTC
>NA|NA|TRBV19|TRBJ2-1
CASSMAGYNEQFF
TGTGCCAGTAGTATGGCGGGGTACAATGAGCAGTTCTTC
>NA|NA|TRBV6-5|TRBJ1-1
CASSRPPGMNTEAFF
TGTGCCAGCAGTCGCCCCCCGGGAATGAACACTGAAGCTTTCTTT
>NA|NA|TRBV10-3|TRBJ1-6
CAISESAGTTYNSPLHF
TGTGCCATCAGTGAGTCGGCGGGCACCACTTATAATTCACCCCTCCACTTT
>TRBD1|few|TRBV2|TRBJ1-4
CASTIDRGANEKLFF
TGTGCCAGCACCATAGACAGGGGGGCTAATGAAAAACTGTTTTTT
>NA|NA|TRBV7-2|TRBJ1-4
CASSLRRELGKLFF
TGTGCCAGCAGCCTCCGCCGGGAGCTGGGAAAACTGTTTTTT
>NA|once|TRBV2|TRBJ1-3
CASSEGGYVGNTIYF
TGTGCCAGCAGTGAAGGGGGCTATGTGGGAAACACCATATATTTT
>NA|NA|TRBV10-3|TRBJ2-7
CAIRRQDHYEQYF
TGTGCCATCAGGAGACAGGATCACTACGAGCAGTACTTC
>TRBD1|NA|TRBV5-4|TRBJ2-7
CASSFAGGHYEQYF
TGTGCCAGCAGCTTCGCAGGGGGTCACTACGAGCAGTACTTC
>NA|NA|TRBV27|TRBJ1-1
CASNRRGEAEAFF
TGTGCCAGCAACCGCAGGGGCGAGGCTGAAGCTTTCTTT
>NA|few|TRBV5-1|TRBJ1-2
CASSSEDQTNYGYTF
TGCGCCAGCAGCTCGGAGGACCAGACTAACTATGGCTACACCTTC
>NA|NA|TRBV6-5|TRBJ1-1
CASSNNPNTEAFF
TGTGCCAGCAGTAACAACCCGAACACTGAAGCTTTCTTT
>TRBD1|once|TRBV15|TRBJ1-1
CATSSHPRGLTEAFF
TGTGCCACCAGCAGCCACCCAAGGGGGCTCACTGAAGCTTTCTTT
>NA|NA|TRBV19|TRBJ2-7
CASRTPGRGSSYEQYF
TGTGCCAGTAGGACCCCGGGACGGGGGAGCTCCTACGAGCAGTACTTC
>TRBD1|NA|TRBV6-5|TRBJ2-7
CASSYGDRVYEQYF
TGTGCCAGCAGTTACGGGGACAGGGTCTACGAGCAGTACTTC
>TRBD1|NA|TRBV9|TRBJ2-7
CASSVVMDRAPSSYEQYF
TGTGCCAGCAGCGTAGTTATGGACAGGGCCCCATCCTCCTACGAGCAGTACTTC
>NA|few|TRBV28|TRBJ2-3
CASSLTASDTQYF
TGTGCCAGCAGTTTAACAGCCTCAGATACGCAGTATTTT
>NA|few|TRBV4-1|TRBJ1-6
CASSLGGGNSPLHF
TGCGCCAGCAGCCTTGGGGGGGGCAATTCACCCCTCCACTTT
>NA|NA|TRBV7-2|TRBJ2-3
CASSLAGAVPDTQYF
TGTGCCAGCAGCTTAGCGGGGGCGGTGCCAGATACGCAGTATTTT
>TRBD1|NA|TRBV4-2|TRBJ1-2
CAGLWGQVSDGYTF
TGTGCCGGCCTCTGGGGACAGGTGTCGGATGGCTACACCTTC
>TRBD1|NA|TRBV5-4|TRBJ1-2
CASGLLGGQQYGYTF
TGTGCCAGCGGGCTATTAGGGGGACAGCAGTATGGCTACACCTTC
>NA|NA|TRBV5-4|TRBJ2-1
CASSLVGAQNEQFF
TGTGCCAGCAGCTTGGTGGGGGCGCAGAATGAGCAGTTCTTC
>TRBD1|NA|TRBV2|TRBJ2-7
CASWGTGVYEQYF
TGTGCCAGTTGGGGGACAGGGGTTTACGAGCAGTACTTC
>TRBD1|once|TRBV29-1|TRBJ2-7
CSALPRTGGYEQYF
TGCAGCGCCCTACCCCGGACAGGGGGCTACGAGCAGTACTTC
>NA|NA|TRBV4-2|TRBJ2-2
CASTAGTGELFF
TGTGCCAGCACGGCCGGGACCGGGGAGCTGTTTTTT
>TRBD1|NA|TRBV6-1|TRBJ1-1
CASSVQGGTEAFF
TGTGCCAGCAGTGTACAGGGGGGGACTGAAGCTTTCTTT
>NA|NA|TRBV18|TRBJ1-6
CASSPNRNSYNSPLHF
TGTGCCAGCTCACCTAACAGAAACTCCTATAATTCACCCCTCCACTTT
>TRBD1|NA|TRBV7-9|TRBJ1-1
CASAQNRGNTEAFF
TGTGCCAGCGCTCAAAACAGGGGGAACACTGAAGCTTTCTTT